This T cell receptor beta chain was identified during a study of blood T cells in healthy people across ages. The use of a sample-barcoded 5' primer and a J-beta primer mix characterized a second PCR of roughly 6 to 11 cycles. Via MiXCR, TCRdb re-called the 5' RACE reads, giving one row per CDR3 protein. Of roughly 800,000 distinct CDR3 sequences in the sample, under 40% were seen once. Trimming cost V 4 bases and J 0 bases; bases outside gene matches: 17. This CDR3 contains 19 residues. This clonotype came up many times. The chain carries TRBV12-3 or TRBV12-4 and TRBJ1-2; TRBD1 aligns across 7 bases. This clonotype was obtained from a man between 18 and 29 years old in good health. Sequenced input: blood. CDR3 residues: CASSYWLRGRGRANYGYTF. The CDR3 coding sequence is TGTGCCAGCAGTTATTGGCTAAGGGGCAGGGGGAGAGCTAACTATGGCTACACCTTC.